A single sample is the source of the 29 T cell receptor beta chains below, sequenced in a study of cytomegalovirus exposure and HLA in healthy donors. Vbeta (60) and Jbeta (13) primers were used in the PCR. TCRdb's table, derived via immunoSEQ multiplex PCR, lists solely in-frame clones and lacks some. The table has under 250,000 clones, approximately 82% seen once. What was sequenced was PBMCs. The receptors stem from a man in his late teens or twenties in good health and CMV-seronegative.

The chain has TRBV7-3 and TRBJ2-1; a weak D match, TRBD2 (7 bases). Trimming removed 2 bases at V and 7 bases at J, with 21 bases between. This CDR3 is 17 amino acids long. The germline V gene has CDR1 SGHTA and CDR2 FQGTGA. The chain's CDR3 is CASSLGGGPRLLNEQFF. The CDR3 DNA follows: TGTGCCAGCAGCTTAGGGGGGGGGCCGCGTTTATTGAATGAGCAGTTCTTC.

The chain joins TRBV5-1 to TRBJ1-2; 11 bases fit TRBD1. CDR1 is SGHRS, CDR2 YFSETQ, per germline. The CDR3 runs to 16 residues. V dropped 0 bases and J dropped 4; count of bases not matched to a gene: 5. The CDR3 region has the DNA TGCGCCAGCAGCTTGGCCACCGGGACAGGGGGCTATGGCTACACCTTC. This encodes CASSLATGTGGYGYTF.

This clone was found once. This chain uses TRBV4-1 with TRBJ1-2; D possibly corresponds to TRBD1 (6 bases). V was cut by 1 base and J by 4 bases, with 16 bases left in between. The CDR3 runs 16 residues. In germline, CDR1 is MGHRA, CDR2 YSYEKL. The CDR3 is CASSQVLTGTLYGYTF. The CDR3 DNA reads as TGCGCCAGCAGCCAAGTTCTAACAGGGACCCTCTATGGCTACACCTTC.

This clone was found a few times. This chain uses TRBV19 with TRBJ2-7; D ambiguous. Germline CDR1 is LNHDA and CDR2 is SQIVND (reference sequence). V lost 4 bases and J 2 bases, leaving 9 bases between the germline ends. The length of the CDR3 is 13 residues. This CDR3 reads CASSKVAAYEQYF. In DNA form, the CDR3 reads TGTGCCAGTAGTAAAGTGGCCGCCTACGAGCAGTACTTC. Complete variable domain (other parts from reference TRBV19 and TRBJ2-7): DGGITQSPKYLFRKEGQNVTLSCEQNLNHDAMYWYRQDPGQGLRLIYYSQIVNDFQKGDIAEGYSVSREKKESFPLTVTSAQKNPTAFYLCASSKVAAYEQYFGPGTRLTVT.

The rearrangement joins TRBV5-4 to TRBJ2-7, with TRBD2 matching 9 bases. J lost 6 bases, V lost 4 bases, and 14 bases had no gene match. The germline CDR1 and CDR2 sequences are SGHNT and YYREEE (reference sequence). CDR3 length: 16 amino acids. CDR3 coding DNA: TGTGCCAGCAGCCCTTCAGGCGGGAGGGTGGTCGGCGAGCAGTACTTC. It specifies CASSPSGGRVVGEQYF.

This clone was picked up a small number of times. This rearrangement joins TRBV5-1 to TRBJ1-1; the match to TRBD1 covers 7 bases. Trimming took 4 bases from V and 0 from J; bases not matched to a gene: 6. CDR1 SGHRS and CDR2 YFSETQ come from the germline V gene. This CDR3 is built from 15 residues. As DNA, the CDR3 is TGCGCCAGCAGCGAGGGACAGCTCATGAACACTGAAGCTTTCTTT. Translating gives CASSEGQLMNTEAFF.

This rearrangement joins TRBV19 to TRBJ1-1; D uncertain. V was trimmed by 0 bases and J by 6 bases, leaving 14 bases between them. Germline V gene sequence: CDR1 LNHDA, CDR2 SQIVND (reference sequence). The CDR3 contains 15 residues. The chain's CDR3 is CASSIDSTRIAEAFF. The DNA of the CDR3 is TGTGCCAGTAGTATAGACTCGACGAGGATCGCTGAAGCTTTCTTT.

The V call is TRBV7-9, the J call TRBJ1-1; 7 bases agree with TRBD1. The CDR3 totals 15 residues. The J segment lost 1 base and the V segment lost 1 base, leaving 3 bases of the junction unmatched. Germline CDR1 reads SEHNR; CDR2 reads FQNEAQ (reference sequence). For the CDR3, the DNA is TGTGCCAGCAGCTTAGTACAGGGGAAGAACACTGAAGCTTTCTTT. It encodes CASSLVQGKNTEAFF. The variable domain in full, with the rest retrieved from reference TRBV7-9 and TRBJ1-1, is DTGVSQNPRHKITKRGQNVTFRCDPISEHNRLYWYRQTLGQGPEFLTYFQNEAQLEKSRLLSDRFSAERPKGSFSTLEIQRTEQGDSAMYLCASSLVQGKNTEAFFGQGTRLTVV.

The chain carries TRBV19 and TRBJ1-1; 7 positions match TRBD1. V was clipped by 5 bases and J by 6 bases; unmatched bases: 6. This CDR3 region has 13 residues. The germline gives CDR1 LNHDA, CDR2 SQIVND (reference sequence). CDR3 loop: CASSQQGGAEAFF. In DNA, the CDR3 is TGTGCCAGTAGTCAGCAGGGGGGCGCTGAAGCTTTCTTT.

The chain links TRBV7-2 to TRBJ1-1; D uncertain. V was trimmed by 0 bases and J by 4 bases, leaving 6 bases between them. The CDR3 extends over 13 amino acids. The germline CDR1 and CDR2 sequences are SGHTA and FQGNSA. The CDR3 coding sequence is TGTGCCAGCAGCTTAGCGGAGACCACTGAAGCTTTCTTT. It specifies CASSLAETTEAFF.

This chain uses TRBV18 with TRBJ2-1; 7 bases map to TRBD2. This CDR3 has 15 residues. Unmatched junction bases numbered 6, after V lost 0 bases and J lost 7 bases. CDR1 and CDR2 (germline): KGHSH, LQKENI. The CDR3 bases are TGTGCCAGCTCACCACCGTCCCAGGGAGGGAATGAGCAGTTCTTC. Encoded protein: CASSPPSQGGNEQFF.

CDR3 sequence (DNA): TGTGCCAGCAGTGACGGACAGGGTATTGGCTACACCTTC. Residues: CASSDGQGIGYTF. The V gene is TRBV6-4, the J gene TRBJ1-2; 8 nucleotides line up with TRBD1. The V segment lost 2 bases and the J segment 7 bases; nucleotides outside the gene matches: 3. Germline V gives CDR1 MRHNA, CDR2 SNTAGT. This CDR3 has 13 residues.

The V and J genes are TRBV9 and TRBJ2-2; D might be TRBD1 (5 bases). The germline gives CDR1 SGDLS, CDR2 YYNGEE. The CDR3 loop spans 14 amino acids. V lost 1 base, J lost 6 bases, and 10 bases lay in between. CDR3 residues: CASSVQGPPGELFF. The CDR3 DNA reads TGTGCCAGCAGCGTACAGGGTCCCCCCGGGGAGCTGTTTTTT.

The rearrangement joins TRBV5-4 to TRBJ2-5, with D possibly TRBD2 on 5 matching bases. Germline V gene lookup returns CDR1 SGHNT and CDR2 YYREEE (reference sequence). Trimming took 1 base from V and 4 from J, leaving 11 bases between them. CDR3 size: 14 residues. In DNA, the CDR3 is TGTGCCAGCAGCTTGATCGGGAAAGGAGAGACCCAGTACTTC. Its translation: CASSLIGKGETQYF.

This rearrangement joins TRBV29-1 to TRBJ1-1; 7 bases are shared with TRBD1. The germline gives CDR1 SQVTM, CDR2 ANQGSEA. This CDR3 spans 14 amino acids. The trim removed 7 bases at V and 3 bases at J, leaving 11 bases unmatched. The CDR3 DNA sequence: TGCAGCGCTGCCGGGACAGAAAGTGACACTGAAGCTTTCTTT. Amino acids: CSAAGTESDTEAFF.

The chain has TRBV6-5 and TRBJ1-3, with D uncertain. The germline V and J ends were trimmed by 6 bases and 0 bases, with 12 bases remaining between them. Germline-derived CDR1 and CDR2 are MNHEY and SVGAGI. The CDR3 length is 15 residues. In nucleotides, the CDR3 is TGTGCCAGCAGGCTATCAGGCGCCTCTGGAAACACCATATATTTT. Translated, it gives CASRLSGASGNTIYF.

The rearrangement uses TRBV5-1 and TRBJ2-1; D not certain. Germline V lookup: CDR1 SGHRS, CDR2 YFSETQ. The CDR3 covers 14 residues. The V gene lost 2 bases and the J gene lost 4 bases, with 10 bases spanning the gap. DNA for the CDR3: TGCGCCAGCAGCTTTGAAACATCTTACAATGAGCAGTTCTTC. Protein product: CASSFETSYNEQFF.

This clone was detected only a few times. The chain recombines TRBV19 with TRBJ1-3, with TRBD1 matching 7 bases. Looked up from germline, CDR1 is LNHDA and CDR2 is SQIVND (reference sequence). J was trimmed by 0 bases and V by 7 bases; bases with no gene match: 6. There are 15 residues in the CDR3. The CDR3 loop is CASNDRAFSGNTIYF. The CDR3 bases are TGTGCCAGTAATGACAGGGCCTTCTCTGGAAACACCATATATTTT. The variable domain in full, with the rest retrieved from reference TRBV19 and TRBJ1-3, is DGGITQSPKYLFRKEGQNVTLSCEQNLNHDAMYWYRQDPGQGLRLIYYSQIVNDFQKGDIAEGYSVSREKKESFPLTVTSAQKNPTAFYLCASNDRAFSGNTIYFGEGSWLTVV.

The genes are TRBV6-5 and TRBJ2-7; TRBD1 might be the D (6 bases). The CDR3 is 15 amino acids. CDR1 is MNHEY, CDR2 SVGAGI, per germline. Trimming removed 2 bases at V and 3 bases at J, with 14 bases between. The CDR3 spells CASSYAPQGNYEQYF. The CDR3 DNA reads TGTGCCAGCAGTTACGCACCACAGGGTAACTACGAGCAGTACTTC.

This clone appeared a few times. This chain connects TRBV6-6 to TRBJ1-3; perhaps TRBD1 as D (5 bases). The ends were cut back, 0 bases at V and 4 bases at J, with 7 bases in the middle. There are 14 residues in the CDR3. Looked up from germline, CDR1 is MNHNY and CDR2 is SVGAGI (reference sequence). In DNA form, the CDR3 reads TGTGCCAGCAGTTACTCAGGGGCAGGAAACACCATATATTTT. This gives the protein CASSYSGAGNTIYF.

This clone was counted a few times. The CDR3 spells CASITSARGNYGYTF. Here the CDR3 DNA reads TGTGCCAGTATAACGTCAGCCCGAGGGAACTATGGCTACACCTTC. The gene calls are TRBV19 and TRBJ1-2; D call uncertain. The CDR3 extends over 15 amino acids. From germline, CDR1 is LNHDA and CDR2 SQIVND (reference sequence). Between the trimmed V and J ends, which lost 7 bases and 2 bases, there was a span of 17 bases.

In DNA, the CDR3 is TGCGCCAGCAGCTTCCGGCCAGGACTAAACGCCTACGAGCAGTACTTC. It is translated as CASSFRPGLNAYEQYF. The chain employs TRBV5-1 and TRBJ2-7, with a tentative D call TRBD2 (6 bases). The CDR3 is 16 amino acids. CDR1 is SGHRS, CDR2 YFSETQ, per germline. With 2 bases removed from V and 2 bases from J, the gap between germline ends came to 17 bases.

The V gene is TRBV7-2, the J gene TRBJ1-1; possible D gene TRBD1, 5 bases. Looked up from germline, CDR1 is SGHTA and CDR2 is FQGNSA. Trimming cost V 1 base and J 4 bases, with 13 bases left between them. This CDR3 has 15 amino acids. The CDR3 sequence: CASSLGVSGGTEAFF. The CDR3, as DNA: TGTGCCAGCAGCTTAGGAGTTTCGGGGGGCACTGAAGCTTTCTTT.

This clone has a handful of counts. This chain uses TRBV7-2 with TRBJ2-6; D is possibly TRBD2 (6 bases). There are 15 residues in the CDR3. CDR1 is SGHTA and CDR2 is FQGNSA in the germline V gene. V was trimmed by 3 bases and J by 2 bases, leaving 8 bases between them. The CDR3 is CASSFGGTGANVLTF. Written as DNA, the CDR3 is TGTGCCAGCAGCTTCGGGGGAACTGGGGCCAACGTCCTGACTTTC.

This clone has just a few counts. V and J are TRBV5-4 and TRBJ2-3, with D possibly TRBD2 on 5 matching bases. The germline V and J ends were trimmed by 4 bases and 5 bases, with 11 bases remaining between them. The germline CDR1 and CDR2 sequences are SGHNT and YYREEE (reference sequence). The CDR3 covers 13 residues. CDR3 in amino acids: CASSPGGQDTQYF. The CDR3 DNA follows: TGTGCCAGCAGCCCCGGCGGGCAAGATACGCAGTATTTT.

The gene calls are TRBV5-6 and TRBJ2-7; 10 bases are a match to TRBD1. The CDR3 extends over 17 amino acids. Trimming at V came to 3 bases and at J to 3 bases, leaving 12 bases not matched to a gene. Germline assignment: CDR1 SGHDT and CDR2 YYEEEE. The CDR3 spells CASSSGTGDLGLYEQYF. DNA of the CDR3: TGTGCCAGCAGCTCCGGGACAGGGGATTTGGGGCTCTACGAGCAGTACTTC.

Concerning this clone: At one of its ends the junction is not consistent with the germline gene, which may arise from a read error. V usage is TRBV2 and J usage is TRBJ2-2; D is unclear. The germline gives CDR1 SNHLY, CDR2 FYNNEI. The CDR3 has 13 residues. The CDR3 region is CASTLENAGELFF. The CDR3 DNA reads as TGTGCCAGCACTCTAGAGAACGCCGGGGAGCTGTTTTTT.

The chain links TRBV4-1 to TRBJ2-6; D not certain. The germline V gene encodes CDR1 MGHRA and CDR2 YSYEKL. There are 16 residues in the CDR3. The germline V and J ends were trimmed by 5 bases and 1 base, with 12 bases remaining between them. For the CDR3, the DNA is TGCGCCAGCAGCATTCCGGGTCAATCTGGGGCCAACGTCCTGACTTTC. Translating it yields CASSIPGQSGANVLTF.

The chain combines TRBV5-1 with TRBJ2-1, with D perhaps matching TRBD1 (6 bases). The germline gives CDR1 SGHRS, CDR2 YFSETQ. The CDR3 sequence is 22 residues long. The V end was cut by 3 bases, the J end by 0 bases, with 31 bases between. DNA of the CDR3: TGCGCCAGCAGCTCCCCGTCGACTACGGAACCAGGGGCCACTAGCTCCTACAATGAGCAGTTCTTC. Translation: CASSSPSTTEPGATSSYNEQFF.